Listed here are 13 T cell receptor beta chains from one sample, sequenced in a study of blood T cell repertoires in COVID-19. Sequencing was performed with immunoSEQ multiplex PCR; in TCRdb, only in-frame clones are kept and a portion is missing. Here the sample spans about 320,000 clones, around 84% being singletons. Source material: PBMCs or T cells enriched from blood (not recorded which). The receptors originated from a woman younger than 45 who had been exposed to COVID-19.

The chain carries TRBV30 and TRBJ2-7; TRBD2 is a possible D gene (5 bases). The CDR3 consists of 12 residues. Trimming took 7 bases from V and 3 from J, leaving 13 bases between them. Germline-derived CDR1 and CDR2 are GTSNPN and SVGIG (reference sequence). CDR3 loop: CAYIALNYEQYF. The CDR3 DNA is TGTGCCTATATAGCGTTGAACTACGAGCAGTACTTC.

The chain uses TRBV30 and TRBJ2-5; 15 bases fit TRBD2. With 7 bases clipped from V and 4 bases from J, the junction kept 1 base outside the gene matches. This CDR3 is 13 amino acids long. Germline values: CDR1 GTSNPN, CDR2 SVGIG (reference sequence). The CDR3 nucleotides are TGTGCCTCGGGACTAGCGGGGGGAGAGACCCAGTACTTC. Residues: CASGLAGGETQYF.

The gene calls are TRBV28 and TRBJ1-2, with a possible D match to TRBD1 (6 bases). V lost 1 base and J 4 bases, leaving 22 bases between the germline ends. CDR3 length equals 18 residues. CDR1 is MDHEN, CDR2 SYDVKM, per germline. In nucleotides, the CDR3 is TGTGCCAGCAGTTTATTTCGGGGAGGGGGGCGACTACCCTATGGCTACACCTTC. It yields the protein CASSLFRGGGRLPYGYTF.

V is TRBV6-5 and J is TRBJ1-2, with TRBD1 identical over 9 bases. The germline CDR1 and CDR2 sequences are MNHEY and SVGAGI. The trim removed 6 bases at V and 7 bases at J, leaving 12 bases unmatched. This CDR3 is built from 15 residues. In DNA form, the CDR3 reads TGTGCCAGCAGAGTCCAACAGGGGGCACTTACTGGCTACACCTTC. This translates into CASRVQQGALTGYTF.

The V and J genes are TRBV4-2 and TRBJ2-1; a possible D gene is TRBD2 (6 bases). CDR1 is LGHNA and CDR2 is YNFKEQ in the germline V gene. V lost 0 bases and J 1 base, leaving 7 bases between the germline ends. The CDR3 is 15 amino acids. This CDR3 reads CASSQESGSYNEQFF. The CDR3 DNA sequence: TGTGCCAGCAGCCAAGAGAGCGGGTCCTACAATGAGCAGTTCTTC.

The chain carries TRBV9 and TRBJ1-2, with TRBD1 identical over 7 bases. The CDR3 has 14 amino acids. V was pared by 3 bases and J by 7 bases, with 9 bases of the junction left unmatched. Germline CDR1 SGDLS, CDR2 YYNGEE. The CDR3 loop reads CASSAVLGGGGYTF. The CDR3 DNA follows: TGTGCCAGCAGCGCCGTATTAGGGGGCGGTGGCTACACCTTC.

This clone occurred once. The genes are TRBV27 and TRBJ2-7; 10 positions agree with TRBD2. The germline V gene has CDR1 MNHEY and CDR2 SMNVEV (reference sequence). Trimming took 4 bases from V and 6 from J; bases not matched to a gene: 12. This CDR3 has 16 amino acids. This CDR3 is CASSSLGLATAGEQYF. Here the CDR3 DNA reads TGTGCCAGCAGTTCGCTGGGACTAGCGACGGCAGGCGAGCAGTACTTC.

This clone was picked up a small number of times. J is TRBJ1-1 and V is TRBV5-4; no clear D. CDR3 length: 13 amino acids. Deletions cut 0 bases from V and 11 bases from J, with 14 bases between. Germline values: CDR1 SGHNT, CDR2 YYREEE (reference sequence). The DNA of the CDR3 is TGTGCCAGCAGCTTGGAGGATGGGCCCGAGGCTTTCTTT. Translated: CASSLEDGPEAFF.

This chain uses TRBV28 with TRBJ1-1; TRBD1 might be the D (6 bases). The V end was cut by 11 bases, the J end by 8 bases, with 15 bases between. CDR1 is MDHEN, CDR2 SYDVKM, per germline. CDR3 length: 11 amino acids. The CDR3 region has the DNA TGTGCCGCGAGACAGGCCCTCGAAGCTTTCTTT. Its protein product is CAARQALEAFF.

V is TRBV7-6 and J is TRBJ2-1; D might be TRBD1 (6 bases). The germline V and J ends were trimmed by 4 bases and 8 bases, with 12 bases remaining between them. CDR3 length: 13 amino acids. The germline CDR1 and CDR2 sequences are SGHVS and FNYEAQ. CDR3 sequence (DNA): TGTGCCAGCAGCTCTAACACAGGGTATGAGCAGTTCTTC. As protein: CASSSNTGYEQFF.

The V and J genes are TRBV4-2 and TRBJ2-2, with D possibly being TRBD2 (5 bases). V shed 0 bases and J shed 0 bases, with 11 bases lying between them. The CDR3 contains 17 residues. The germline CDR1 and CDR2 sequences are LGHNA and YNFKEQ. CDR3 sequence: CASSQDWRPANTGELFF. The CDR3 coding sequence is TGTGCCAGCAGCCAAGACTGGAGGCCCGCGAACACCGGGGAGCTGTTTTTT.

The chain couples TRBV19 to TRBJ2-7; D is unresolved. V was cut by 7 bases and J by 0 bases, with 13 bases left in between. The CDR3 runs to 14 residues. Germline V lookup: CDR1 LNHDA, CDR2 SQIVND (reference sequence). CDR3 coding DNA: TGTGCCAGTAAGGCAGGTTTGAGCTCCTACGAGCAGTACTTC. Residues: CASKAGLSSYEQYF.

The chain joins TRBV2 to TRBJ2-2; TRBD1 matches 7 bases. Germline trimming cut 8 bases from V and 2 bases from J; bases unmatched to any gene: 5. Per germline, CDR1 SNHLY and CDR2 FYNNEI. The CDR3 is made up of 14 amino acids. This CDR3 is CASVAGGNTGELFF. For the CDR3, the DNA is TGTGCCAGCGTAGCAGGGGGAAACACCGGGGAGCTGTTTTTT.